Included here is one T cell receptor (beta chain) sequence, with context. Its antigen is unidentified. This entry belongs to a study of blood T cells in healthy people across ages. Whole-study context: For every two T cells, template switching captured about one barcoded beta molecule.

Whole-study findings and limits: Researchers report that TCR beta diversity correlated strongly with naive T cell percentage.

Each donor had around 9.8 milliliters of peripheral blood drawn. A second PCR of about 7 to 11 cycles used a sample-barcoded 5' primer and a J-beta primer mix. TCRdb redid the calling of the 5' RACE reads with MiXCR, one entry per CDR3 protein. The top ten clones hold less than 0.75% of a sample with around 1,000,000 distinct CDR3 sequences, almost 25% of them seen once. In addition, the sample was reused for a study of T cells of mothers and their children. Per that paper: The authors added sample barcodes and 2-4 random nucleotides using the M1S primer of the second PCR.

Material for sequencing was blood. This receptor was identified in a girl aged 2 to 9 in good health.

Here the CDR3 reads CASIWGGTLEAEAFF. In DNA, the CDR3 is TGTGCCAGCATTTGGGGGGGAACATTGGAGGCTGAAGCTTTCTTT. The rearrangement uses TRBV28 and TRBJ1-1, with TRBD1 as a possible D gene (5 bases). The CDR3 is made up of 15 amino acids. CDR1 and CDR2 from the germline V gene are MDHEN and SYDVKM. V was pared by 7 bases and J by 6 bases, with 21 bases between. Full variable domain (missing parts from reference TRBV28 and TRBJ1-1): DVKVTQSSRYLVKRTGEKVFLECVQDMDHENMFWYRQDPGLGLRLIYFSYDVKMKEKGDIPEGYSVSREKKERFSLILESASTNQTSMYLCASIWGGTLEAEAFFGQGTRLTVV.